This TCR beta chain emerged from a study of shared clonotypes between healthy human individuals. General study results and limits: Researchers found naive subsets generally carried larger estimated richness than memory subsets.

Repertoires were generated with immunoSEQ multiplex PCR, while TCRdb's copy carries only in-frame clones and drops some. The table includes approximately 600,000 clones, around 95% detected once. The V end lost 6 bases, the J end lost 4 bases, and 16 bases lay between the germline ends. Germline loops: CDR1 LNHDA, CDR2 SQIVND (reference sequence). The CDR3 runs 15 residues. As for this clone: Its target is not known.

Naive CD8 isolation took CD45RO-negative cells positively selected for CCR7 and excluded terminally differentiated effector memory CD45RA+ cells. The chain combines TRBV19 with TRBJ2-1; no firm D call. This clonotype originated in a woman under 40 in good health. Sequencing used naive CD8+ T cells sorted from blood. CDR3 amino acids: CASRIVHTQYNEQFF. The CDR3 DNA reads TGTGCCAGTAGGATCGTACATACCCAATACAATGAGCAGTTCTTC.